This T cell receptor beta chain emerged from a study of shared clonotypes between healthy human individuals. Findings and limits, study-wide: Among the subsets, naive ones generally showed larger estimated richness than memory ones. Clonotype sharing among donors, it was expected, would be affected by sequencing depth. All-four-donor shared clonotypes had higher generation probabilities than non-shared clonotypes did.

TCRdb's table, derived via immunoSEQ multiplex PCR, lists solely in-frame clones and lacks some. In the table there are over 75,000 clones, about 70% of which are singletons. CDR3 length equals 9 residues. From germline, CDR1 is SGHAT and CDR2 FQNNGV. Turning to this clone: Its target is unknown. At one end the junction does not follow the germline gene, possibly because of a read error.

The chain joins TRBV11-2 to TRBJ1-5; no firm D call. The source material was memory CD8+ T cells sorted from blood. Sample subset: CD45RO+ cells pooled with CCR7-negative TemRA cells. This sequence originates from a man aged 30 to 45 in good health. In DNA form, the CDR3 reads TGTGCCAGCAGTCAGCCCCAGCATTTT. This encodes CASSQPQHF.